This T cell receptor (beta chain) was sequenced in a study of OX40 agonist ivuxolimab in advanced cancers. Study findings and constraints: Relative to CD4+, CD8+ T cells held more expanded clones on average.

A remark on this clone: Its cognate antigen is unknown.

Profiled with immunoSEQ multiplex PCR; TCRdb holds only in-frame clones, not every one. The table has 30,000 to 40,000 clones, roughly 87% seen once. With V trimmed by 1 base and J by 8 bases, 4 bases remained unmatched. This CDR3 region has 13 residues. The germline V gene encodes CDR1 MNHNY and CDR2 SVGAGI (reference sequence). Autoimmune disease history or systemic immunosuppression led to patient exclusion. The origin of this receptor is an adult with an advanced solid tumor such as melanoma, head and neck, liver or kidney cancer. The sequenced sample was CD4+ or CD8+ T cells sorted from blood, obtained in a trial of the OX40 agonist ivuxolimab. The chain combines TRBV6-6 with TRBJ1-2, with TRBD1 identical over 7 bases. The CDR3 sequence: CASSYWQGQGYTF. In DNA, the CDR3 is TGTGCCAGCAGTTACTGGCAGGGACAGGGCTACACCTTC.